The 27 T cell receptor beta chains below come from one sample, sequenced in a study of cytomegalovirus exposure and HLA in healthy donors. PCR amplification relied on 60 Vbeta primers (plus 13 Jbeta primers). Measured with immunoSEQ multiplex PCR; TCRdb has only the in-frame clones, and not every one. The table shows fewer than 250,000 clones, with about three quarters occurring only once. Sequenced input: PBMCs. The receptors were gathered from a male donor in good health and CMV-seronegative.

This clone was counted between two and nine times. This chain links TRBV6-1 with TRBJ1-2; no reliable D call. Germline CDR1 and CDR2: MNHNS and SASEGT. The CDR3 is made up of 13 amino acids. V lost 7 bases to trimming and J lost 6 bases, with 15 bases between them. The CDR3 DNA is TGTGCCAGCACCTGGCGGGCAGGTAATGGCTACACCTTC. It yields the protein CASTWRAGNGYTF.

The genes are TRBV11-2 and TRBJ1-3; TRBD1 aligns across 9 bases. The V gene's germline CDR1 is SGHAT and CDR2 FQNNGV. The CDR3 covers 14 residues. Unmatched junction bases numbered 7, after V lost 9 bases and J lost 4 bases. CDR3 bases: TGTGCCAGTTCTCACAGGGGGCGCGGAAACACCATATATTTT. This translates into CASSHRGRGNTIYF.

The V gene is TRBV27, the J gene TRBJ1-5; unclear D gene. V was trimmed by 5 bases and J by 1 base, leaving 12 bases between them. CDR1 MNHEY and CDR2 SMNVEV come from the germline V gene (reference sequence). The CDR3 length is 15 residues. CDR3 in amino acids: CASSPGVVSNQPQHF. In nucleotides, the CDR3 is TGTGCCAGCAGTCCCGGGGTCGTCAGCAATCAGCCCCAGCATTTT.

The chain couples TRBV6-6 to TRBJ2-7, with D possibly TRBD2 on 6 matching bases. With 2 bases removed from V and 2 bases from J, the gap between germline ends came to 13 bases. Per the germline V gene, CDR1 is MNHNY and CDR2 is SVGAGI (reference sequence). There are 15 residues in the CDR3. In DNA form, the CDR3 reads TGTGCCAGCAGTTACCCCCCTGGGAGGACCTACGAGCAGTACTTC. Its protein is CASSYPPGRTYEQYF.

CDR3 sequence: CASSSSGGAGTEAFF. CDR3 sequence (DNA): TGTGCCAGCAGCTCTTCGGGGGGCGCGGGCACTGAAGCTTTCTTT. This chain links TRBV9 with TRBJ1-1; the D gene is possibly TRBD1 (6 bases). Germline lookup yields CDR1 SGDLS and CDR2 YYNGEE. The CDR3 consists of 15 residues. V was clipped by 4 bases and J by 4 bases, with 17 bases between them.

The V gene is TRBV29-1, the J gene TRBJ2-1, with D possibly matching TRBD2 (5 bases). Trimming pared 4 bases from V and 7 bases from J, leaving 11 bases between. The CDR3 runs to 12 residues. Germline assignment: CDR1 SQVTM and CDR2 ANQGSEA. The CDR3 reads CSVGVTGNEQFF. The CDR3 DNA reads as TGCAGCGTTGGTGTGACGGGGAATGAGCAGTTCTTC.

This rearrangement joins TRBV28 to TRBJ1-5; D is undetermined. Germline loops: CDR1 MDHEN, CDR2 SYDVKM. The V and J ends lost 5 bases and 2 bases respectively, with 7 bases between them. CDR3 size: 13 residues. The CDR3 protein is CASSPGGNQPQHF. CDR3 DNA: TGTGCCAGCAGTCCCGGGGGCAATCAGCCCCAGCATTTT.

This chain uses TRBV18 with TRBJ1-4; perhaps TRBD1 as D (5 bases). Trimming pared 1 base from V and 8 bases from J, leaving 23 bases between. This CDR3 is built from 18 residues. Germline V gene sequence: CDR1 KGHSH, CDR2 LQKENI. This CDR3 is CASSPLSQGGLRVEKLFF. In DNA, the CDR3 is TGTGCCAGCTCACCACTTTCGCAGGGAGGTCTTCGTGTCGAAAAACTGTTTTTT.

This clone was picked up a small number of times. V usage is TRBV6-1 and J usage is TRBJ2-7; 9 positions match TRBD2. With 2 bases clipped from V and 2 bases from J, the junction kept 4 bases outside the gene matches. The CDR3 is 15 amino acids. Germline loops: CDR1 MNHNS, CDR2 SASEGT. The CDR3 region has the DNA TGTGCCAGCAGTGAATTAGCGGGAGATACCTACGAGCAGTACTTC. It encodes CASSELAGDTYEQYF.

The chain links TRBV15 to TRBJ2-5; 7 bases line up with TRBD1. The closer fit of TRBJ2-7 to the DNA end suggests the J call may be wrong. The CDR3 is made up of 17 amino acids. Germline V lookup: CDR1 LNHNV, CDR2 YYDKDF (reference sequence). The CDR3, as DNA: TGTGCCACCAGCAGAGCCCTCCCCGCAGGGGGTATCTACGAGCAGTACTTC. Encoded protein: CATSRALPAGGIYEQYF.

J is TRBJ2-5 and V is TRBV29-1; TRBD1 matches at 9 bases. The CDR3 consists of 13 residues. Germline CDR1 is SQVTM and CDR2 is ANQGSEA. V lost 4 bases to trimming and J lost 2 bases; unmatched junction nucleotides: 2. The CDR3 DNA sequence: TGCAGCGTTGGGACAGGGGCACAAGAGACCCAGTACTTC. Its protein product is CSVGTGAQETQYF.

This rearrangement joins TRBV4-1 to TRBJ2-1; 10 bases fit TRBD2. Germline V CDR1 and CDR2: MGHRA, YSYEKL. The V and J ends lost 3 bases and 5 bases, in that order; junction bases with no gene match: 13. The CDR3 has 18 amino acids. The CDR3, as DNA: TGCGCCAGCAGCCATGTCTTGGTTACTAGCGGGACCCACAATGAGCAGTTCTTC. Amino acids: CASSHVLVTSGTHNEQFF.

The genes are TRBV11-2 and TRBJ1-5; 8 bases map to TRBD1. Germline V gene lookup returns CDR1 SGHAT and CDR2 FQNNGV. The CDR3 loop spans 13 amino acids. The V segment lost 1 base and the J segment 7 bases; nucleotides outside the gene matches: 0. CDR3 bases: TGTGCCAGCAGCTTAGCAGGGGGCCAGCCCCAGCATTTT. This sequence encodes CASSLAGGQPQHF. The variable domain in full, completed from reference TRBV11-2 and TRBJ1-5, reads EAGVAQSPRYKIIEKRQSVAFWCNPISGHATLYWYQQILGQGPKLLIQFQNNGVVDDSQLPKDRFSAERLKGVDSTLKIQPAKLEDSAVYLCASSLAGGQPQHFGDGTRLSIL.

The CDR3 spells CATNGGLAGADTQYF. CDR3 bases: TGTGCCACCAACGGGGGACTAGCGGGAGCAGATACGCAGTATTTT. This chain uses TRBV2 with TRBJ2-3; 14 nucleotides agree with TRBD2. In germline, CDR1 is SNHLY, CDR2 FYNNEI. The CDR3 runs to 15 residues. After removal of 10 bases from V and 4 bases from J, the junction contained 7 bases not matched to a gene.

V is TRBV9 and J is TRBJ2-1; 8 nucleotides line up with TRBD1. CDR1 SGDLS and CDR2 YYNGEE come from the germline V gene. The V and J ends lost 0 bases and 8 bases, in that order; junction bases with no gene match: 7. CDR3 length: 15 amino acids. In DNA, the CDR3 is TGTGCCAGCAGCGTAGGAGGACAGGGAATTGATGAGCAGTTCTTC. Its translation: CASSVGGQGIDEQFF.

The chain uses TRBV27 and TRBJ2-7, with 7 bases fitting TRBD2. The CDR3 loop spans 14 amino acids. V was clipped by 7 bases and J by 5 bases; unmatched bases: 11. In germline, CDR1 is MNHEY, CDR2 SMNVEV (reference sequence). DNA of the CDR3: TGTGCCAGCACGCGTGGTGCGGGAGTAGACGAGCAGTACTTC. Translation: CASTRGAGVDEQYF.

This chain uses TRBV5-1 with TRBJ2-5, with TRBD1 identical over 11 bases. The V gene's germline CDR1 is SGHRS and CDR2 YFSETQ. This CDR3 is built from 20 residues. Trimming cost V 1 base and J 4 bases; bases outside gene matches: 18. In DNA form, the CDR3 reads TGCGCCAGCAGCTTGACTGGGACAGGGGGGAGGCGGACGGGGAGAGAGACCCAGTACTTC. Translating gives CASSLTGTGGRRTGRETQYF.

The chain has TRBV14 and TRBJ2-1; 13 nucleotides align to TRBD2. The CDR3 runs to 17 residues. Germline CDR1 is SGHDN and CDR2 is FVKESK. V lost 3 bases to trimming and J lost 4 bases; unmatched junction nucleotides: 6. The CDR3 DNA is TGTGCCAGCAGCCACGGACTAGCGGGGGCGTTTTACAATGAGCAGTTCTTC. The encoded protein is CASSHGLAGAFYNEQFF. Supplemented by reference TRBV14 and TRBJ2-1, the full variable domain reads EAGVTQFPSHSVIEKGQTVTLRCDPISGHDNLYWYRRVMGKEIKFLLHFVKESKQDESGMPNNRFLAERTGGTYSTLKVQPAELEDSGVYFCASSHGLAGAFYNEQFFGPGTRLTVL.

Comment on this clone: Mismatch with germline at one junction end may stem from a read error. The rearrangement uses TRBV7-6 and TRBJ2-1; 8 nucleotides line up with TRBD2. CDR1 is SGHVS, CDR2 FNYEAQ, per germline. This CDR3 has 16 amino acids. The CDR3 is CASSLSSGTGYNKQFF. The DNA for the CDR3 is TGTGCCAGCAGCTTAAGTAGCGGGACTGGATACAATAAGCAGTTCTTC.

The chain employs TRBV4-1 and TRBJ1-2, with unresolved D. V was shortened by 0 bases and J by 3 bases, with 11 bases between the two germline ends. There are 15 residues in the CDR3. Germline V gene sequence: CDR1 MGHRA, CDR2 YSYEKL. For the CDR3, the DNA is TGCGCCAGCAGCCAAGAGTGGAGTTACGACTATGGCTACACCTTC. It is translated as CASSQEWSYDYGYTF.

This clone appeared a few times. The chain couples TRBV19 to TRBJ2-3; 7 nucleotides match TRBD1. After removal of 8 bases from V and 4 bases from J, the junction contained 6 bases not matched to a gene. Germline CDR1 is LNHDA and CDR2 is SQIVND (reference sequence). This CDR3 comprises 13 residues. The CDR3 here is CASSTGKADTQYF. In nucleotides, the CDR3 is TGTGCCAGTTCGACAGGGAAGGCAGATACGCAGTATTTT. The variable domain in full, with the rest retrieved from reference TRBV19 and TRBJ2-3, is DGGITQSPKYLFRKEGQNVTLSCEQNLNHDAMYWYRQDPGQGLRLIYYSQIVNDFQKGDIAEGYSVSREKKESFPLTVTSAQKNPTAFYLCASSTGKADTQYFGPGTRLTVL.

This clone was counted between two and nine times. The rearrangement uses TRBV10-3 and TRBJ2-3, with 10 bases aligning to TRBD1. The CDR3 sequence is 16 residues long. V lost 3 bases and J lost 1; bases outside the gene matches: 4. Germline CDR1 is ENHRY and CDR2 is SYGVKD. Written as DNA, the CDR3 is TGTGCCATCAGTGACTTCGACAGGGGGCGCACAGATACGCAGTATTTT. Its translation: CAISDFDRGRTDTQYF.

The chain employs TRBV5-1 and TRBJ1-3; D unclear. Trimming shortened V by 5 bases and J by 2 bases, and 8 bases separated the two germline ends. The CDR3 consists of 13 residues. CDR1 and CDR2 from the germline V gene are SGHRS and YFSETQ. The CDR3, as DNA: TGCGCCAGCAGACGGGAGCCTGGAAACACCATATATTTT. As protein: CASRREPGNTIYF.

The genes are TRBV29-1 and TRBJ2-7; 11 nucleotides match TRBD1. Germline V gene sequence: CDR1 SQVTM, CDR2 ANQGSEA. The CDR3 contains 17 residues. V shed 4 bases, J shed 6 bases, and the junction held 17 bases outside the gene matches. The CDR3 reads CSVVVEGDRGALGEQYF. The CDR3 DNA reads as TGCAGCGTTGTGGTTGAGGGGGACAGGGGGGCATTGGGCGAGCAGTACTTC.

The J gene is TRBJ1-5, the V gene TRBV10-3, with 8 bases fitting TRBD1. V shed 9 bases, J shed 4 bases, and the junction held 11 bases outside the gene matches. Germline CDR1 is ENHRY and CDR2 is SYGVKD. The CDR3 is 15 residues long. CDR3: CAIGTSDRVNQPQHF. Here the CDR3 DNA reads TGTGCCATAGGGACCTCGGACAGGGTAAATCAGCCCCAGCATTTT.

This chain joins TRBV6-5 and TRBJ2-5; 7 bases match TRBD1. Trimming took 8 bases from V and 6 from J; bases not matched to a gene: 9. Germline V CDR1 and CDR2: MNHEY, SVGAGI. The CDR3 length is 13 residues. The DNA of the CDR3 is TGTGCCAGCCAGGGACAGTTACAAAAGACCCAGTACTTC. Its translation is CASQGQLQKTQYF.

The chain is built from TRBV28 and TRBJ2-1; TRBD1 matches at 11 bases. The CDR3 has 15 residues. With 5 bases clipped from V and 8 bases from J, the junction kept 8 bases outside the gene matches. The germline CDR1 and CDR2 sequences are MDHEN and SYDVKM. CDR3: CASSGGTGGFDEQFF. The CDR3 nucleotides read TGTGCCAGCAGTGGAGGGACAGGGGGTTTCGATGAGCAGTTCTTC.